This paragraph covers one TCR beta chain sequence. Its antigen is still unknown. This specimen comes from a study of beta chain features in type 1 diabetes. Study-wide results and caveats: In every one of the four CD4+ subsets, TCRB CDR3s were moderately but significantly shorter in Type 1 diabetes patients.

The CDR3 length is 14 residues. Per germline, CDR1 KGHSH and CDR2 LQKENI. The germline V and J ends were trimmed by 6 bases and 8 bases, with 17 bases remaining between them. The sequenced template was cDNA made from the entire isolated RNA. Sequencing was performed with immunoSEQ multiplex PCR; in TCRdb, only in-frame clones are kept and a portion is missing. The sample includes about 240,000 clones, about 15% of them seen just once. The sequence was obtained from a man in his thirties or forties with type 1 diabetes. The specimen was naive CD4+ T cells from blood. This sequence joins TRBV18 and TRBJ2-4, with a possible D match to TRBD2 (6 bases). This chain's CDR3 is CASSPTSTGDIQYF. The CDR3 DNA is TGTGCCAGCTCTCCTACTAGCACGGGGGACATTCAGTACTTC.